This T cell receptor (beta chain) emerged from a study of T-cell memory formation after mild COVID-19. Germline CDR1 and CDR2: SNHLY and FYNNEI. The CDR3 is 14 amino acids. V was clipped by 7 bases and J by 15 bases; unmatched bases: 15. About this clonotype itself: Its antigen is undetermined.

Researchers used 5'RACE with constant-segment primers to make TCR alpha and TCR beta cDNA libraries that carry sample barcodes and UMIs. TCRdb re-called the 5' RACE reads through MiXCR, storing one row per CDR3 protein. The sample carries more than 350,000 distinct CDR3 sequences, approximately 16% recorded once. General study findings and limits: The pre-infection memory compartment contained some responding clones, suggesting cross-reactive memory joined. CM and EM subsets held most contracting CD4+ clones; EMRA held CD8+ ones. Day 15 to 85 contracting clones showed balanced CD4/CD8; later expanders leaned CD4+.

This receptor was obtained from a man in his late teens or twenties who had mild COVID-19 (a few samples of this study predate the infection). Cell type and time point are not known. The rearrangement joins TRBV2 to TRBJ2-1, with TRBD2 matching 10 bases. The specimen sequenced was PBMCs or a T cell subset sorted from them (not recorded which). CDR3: CASISSGGPRGLFF. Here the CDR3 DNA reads TGTGCCAGCATATCTAGCGGGGGCCCTAGGGGGCTGTTCTTC.